Below, 14 T cell receptor beta chains from the same sample are listed, as sequenced in a study of blood T cell repertoires in COVID-19. The method was immunoSEQ multiplex PCR; TCRdb's version includes in-frame clones alone and lacks a portion of them. The data show 300,000 to 350,000 clones, with around 90% seen just once and approximately 2.4% held by the top ten. Material for sequencing was peripheral blood. The receptor set was obtained from a man aged 18 to 29 with active or convalescent COVID-19.

V is TRBV12-5 and J is TRBJ2-7, with 7 bases that match TRBD1. CDR1 and CDR2 (germline): LGHNT, FRNRAP. The J segment lost 2 bases and the V segment lost 2 bases, leaving 9 bases of the junction unmatched. CDR3 size: 16 residues. CDR3 in amino acids: CASGLKSGTVTYEQYF. For the CDR3, the DNA is TGTGCTAGTGGTTTGAAGTCCGGGACAGTCACCTACGAGCAGTACTTC.

The chain recombines TRBV10-2 with TRBJ1-6; the D is unclear. The CDR3 is 15 residues long. Trimming left V 7 bases short and J 8 bases short, with 18 bases between. Germline lookup yields CDR1 WSHSY and CDR2 SAAADI. The CDR3 sequence is CASNLFWVGDSPLHF. Here the CDR3 DNA reads TGCGCCAGCAACTTATTTTGGGTCGGAGATTCACCCCTCCACTTT.

The gene calls are TRBV7-6 and TRBJ1-1, with 11 bases matching TRBD1. The trim removed 2 bases at V and 4 bases at J, leaving 6 bases unmatched. CDR3 size: 16 residues. Germline V CDR1 and CDR2: SGHVS, FNYEAQ. The CDR3 spells CASSLRPGTGGTEAFF. The CDR3, as DNA: TGTGCCAGCAGCTTACGGCCCGGGACAGGGGGCACTGAAGCTTTCTTT. Full variable domain (rest looked up from reference TRBV7-6 and TRBJ1-1): GAGVSQSPRYKVTKRGQDVALRCDPISGHVSLYWYRQALGQGPEFLTYFNYEAQQDKSGLPNDRFSAERPEGSISTLTIQRTEQRDSAMYRCASSLRPGTGGTEAFFGQGTRLTVV.

V and J are TRBV12-5 and TRBJ2-3, with 9 bases fitting TRBD1. The germline V gene encodes CDR1 LGHNT and CDR2 FRNRAP. The V segment lost 4 bases and the J segment 2 bases; nucleotides outside the gene matches: 4. This CDR3 comprises 15 residues. The CDR3 protein is CASGYRGLITDTQYF. In DNA form, the CDR3 reads TGTGCTAGTGGTTACAGGGGGCTAATCACAGATACGCAGTATTTT.

The rearrangement links TRBV5-1 to TRBJ2-1; 7 bases line up with TRBD2. Germline V CDR1 and CDR2: SGHRS, YFSETQ. J was trimmed by 1 base and V by 0 bases; bases with no gene match: 4. This CDR3 is built from 16 residues. CDR3 loop: CASSLGQGGSYNEQFF. CDR3 DNA sequence: TGCGCCAGCAGCTTGGGGCAGGGAGGGTCCTACAATGAGCAGTTCTTC.

The V call is TRBV24-1, the J call TRBJ2-3, with 7 bases fitting TRBD2. Germline CDR1 and CDR2: KGHDR and SFDVKD. The CDR3 extends over 17 amino acids. The V segment lost 0 bases and the J segment 0 bases; nucleotides outside the gene matches: 5. The CDR3, as DNA: TGTGCCACCAGTGATTTGGGGACTACTTCTAGCACAGATACGCAGTATTTT. It encodes CATSDLGTTSSTDTQYF.

The rearrangement joins TRBV19 to TRBJ2-5; 7 positions agree with TRBD1. The CDR3 has 13 residues. From germline, CDR1 is LNHDA and CDR2 SQIVND (reference sequence). V lost 5 bases, J lost 3 bases, and 3 bases stayed unmatched. The CDR3 is CASSSDRKETQYF. The CDR3 nucleotides are TGTGCCAGTAGTTCGGACAGGAAAGAGACCCAGTACTTC. Based on the CDR3 plus reference TRBV19 and TRBJ2-5, the full variable domain is DGGITQSPKYLFRKEGQNVTLSCEQNLNHDAMYWYRQDPGQGLRLIYYSQIVNDFQKGDIAEGYSVSREKKESFPLTVTSAQKNPTAFYLCASSSDRKETQYFGPGTRLLVL.

The chain recombines TRBV7-8 with TRBJ2-1; D remains unclear. Germline CDR1 is SGHVS and CDR2 is FQNEAQ. V lost 5 bases, J lost 4 bases, and 12 bases lay in between. The CDR3 totals 14 residues. CDR3 in DNA: TGTGCCAGCAGCCCGCTGGGCCAATACAATGAGCAGTTCTTC. This translates into CASSPLGQYNEQFF.

This clone was observed a single time. CDR3 nucleotide sequence: TGCAGCGTTGGTCCTCTTGGCTACACCTTC. Translated, it gives CSVGPLGYTF. V is TRBV29-1 and J is TRBJ1-2; the D is unclear. This CDR3 has 10 residues. The V end was cut by 4 bases, the J end by 7 bases, with 7 bases between. The germline gives CDR1 SQVTM, CDR2 ANQGSEA.

The V gene is TRBV11-2, the J gene TRBJ2-3; no firm D call. Germline-derived CDR1 and CDR2 are SGHAT and FQNNGV. The CDR3 loop spans 12 amino acids. The V end lost 4 bases, the J end lost 3 bases, and 5 bases lay between the germline ends. The CDR3 is CASSSLTDTQYF. The CDR3 coding sequence is TGTGCCAGCAGCTCCTTGACAGATACGCAGTATTTT.

Regarding this clone: The same CDR3 also results from other DNA sequences found in this sample. The chain links TRBV7-2 to TRBJ1-1; D not resolved. Germline V lookup: CDR1 SGHTA, CDR2 FQGNSA. The CDR3 length is 13 residues. The V and J ends lost 4 bases and 4 bases respectively, with 10 bases between them. The CDR3 region is CASSSRGGTEAFF. In DNA, the CDR3 is TGTGCCAGCAGCTCACGCGGCGGCACTGAAGCTTTCTTT.

The J gene is TRBJ2-7, the V gene TRBV4-1, with D maybe TRBD1 (6 bases). V lost 0 bases, J lost 2 bases, and 11 bases lay in between. This CDR3 has 15 residues. Per the germline V gene, CDR1 is MGHRA and CDR2 is YSYEKL. In nucleotides, the CDR3 is TGCGCCAGCAGCCAAGAAACAGGGAAAACCTACGAGCAGTACTTC. Translated: CASSQETGKTYEQYF.

This chain joins TRBV2 and TRBJ2-2, with 12 bases lining up with TRBD2. There are 17 residues in the CDR3. J lost 6 bases, V lost 6 bases, and 11 bases had no gene match. Germline lookup yields CDR1 SNHLY and CDR2 FYNNEI. In DNA, the CDR3 is TGTGCCAGCAGCAATGGACCTAGCGGGAGGGCCGCCGGGGAGCTGTTTTTT. Amino acid sequence: CASSNGPSGRAAGELFF.

The genes are TRBV6-1 and TRBJ2-2, with no clear D. The V end lost 3 bases, the J end lost 6 bases, and 2 bases lay between the germline ends. This CDR3 comprises 11 residues. The germline gives CDR1 MNHNS, CDR2 SASEGT. This chain's CDR3 is CASSDAGELFF. CDR3 DNA: TGTGCCAGCAGTGACGCCGGGGAGCTGTTTTTT.